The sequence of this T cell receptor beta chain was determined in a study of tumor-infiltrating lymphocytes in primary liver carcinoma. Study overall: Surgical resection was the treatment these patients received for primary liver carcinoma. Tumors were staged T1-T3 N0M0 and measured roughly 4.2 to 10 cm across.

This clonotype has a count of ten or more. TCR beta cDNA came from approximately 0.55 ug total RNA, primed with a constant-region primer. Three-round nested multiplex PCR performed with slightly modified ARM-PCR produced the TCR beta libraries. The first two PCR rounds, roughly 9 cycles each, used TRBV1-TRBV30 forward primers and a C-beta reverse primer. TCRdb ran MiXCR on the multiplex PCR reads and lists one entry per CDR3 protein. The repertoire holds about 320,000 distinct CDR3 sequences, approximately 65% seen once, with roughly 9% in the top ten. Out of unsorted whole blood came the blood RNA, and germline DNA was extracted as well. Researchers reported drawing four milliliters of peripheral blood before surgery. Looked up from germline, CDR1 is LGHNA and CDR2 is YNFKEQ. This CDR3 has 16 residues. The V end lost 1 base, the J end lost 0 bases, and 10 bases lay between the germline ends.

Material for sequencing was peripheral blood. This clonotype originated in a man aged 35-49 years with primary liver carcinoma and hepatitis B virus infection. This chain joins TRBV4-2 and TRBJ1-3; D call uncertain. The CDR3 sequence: CASSQGSGSSGNTIYF. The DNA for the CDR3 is TGTGCCAGCAGCCAAGGTTCCGGTAGCTCTGGAAACACCATATATTTT.